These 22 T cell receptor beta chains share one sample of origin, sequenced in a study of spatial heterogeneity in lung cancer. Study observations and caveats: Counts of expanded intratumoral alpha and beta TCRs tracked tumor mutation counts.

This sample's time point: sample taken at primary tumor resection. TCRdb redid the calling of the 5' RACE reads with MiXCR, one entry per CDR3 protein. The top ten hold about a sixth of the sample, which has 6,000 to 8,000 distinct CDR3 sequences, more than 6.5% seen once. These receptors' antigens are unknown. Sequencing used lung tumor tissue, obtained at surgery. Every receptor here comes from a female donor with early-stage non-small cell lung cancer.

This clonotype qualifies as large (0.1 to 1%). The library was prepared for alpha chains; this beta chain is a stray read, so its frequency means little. The CDR3 reads CASSHQTGTAYEQYF. The CDR3 DNA reads as TGTGCCAGCAGCCACCAGACCGGGACTGCCTACGAGCAGTACTTC. J is TRBJ2-7 and V is TRBV4-2; possible D gene TRBD2, 6 bases. V was trimmed by 3 bases and J by 2 bases, leaving 14 bases between them. Germline V lookup: CDR1 LGHNA, CDR2 YNFKEQ. CDR3 size: 15 residues.

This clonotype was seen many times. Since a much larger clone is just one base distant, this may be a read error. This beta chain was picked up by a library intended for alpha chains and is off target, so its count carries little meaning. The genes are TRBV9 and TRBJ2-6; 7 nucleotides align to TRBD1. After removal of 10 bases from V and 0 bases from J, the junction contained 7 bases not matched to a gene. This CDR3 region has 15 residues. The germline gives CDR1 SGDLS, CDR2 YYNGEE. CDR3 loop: CAGKTGSSGANVLTF. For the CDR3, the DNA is TGTGCCGGCAAGACAGGGAGCTCTGGGGCCAACGTCCTGACTTTC.

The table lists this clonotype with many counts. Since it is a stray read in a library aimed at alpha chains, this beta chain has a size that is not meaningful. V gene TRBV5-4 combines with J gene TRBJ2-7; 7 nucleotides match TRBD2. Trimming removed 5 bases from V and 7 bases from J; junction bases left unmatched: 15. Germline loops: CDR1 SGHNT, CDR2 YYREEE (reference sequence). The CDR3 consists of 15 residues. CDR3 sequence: CASRPGAGAFGEQYF. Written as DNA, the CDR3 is TGTGCCAGCAGACCTGGGGCGGGAGCCTTCGGGGAGCAGTACTTC.

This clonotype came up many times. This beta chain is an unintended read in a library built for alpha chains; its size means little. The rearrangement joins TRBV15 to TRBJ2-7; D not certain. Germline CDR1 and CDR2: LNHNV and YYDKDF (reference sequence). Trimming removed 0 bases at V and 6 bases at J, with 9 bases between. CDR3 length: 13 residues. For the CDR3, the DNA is TGTGCCACCAGCAGAGATAGTCAAACCGAGCAGTACTTC. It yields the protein CATSRDSQTEQYF.

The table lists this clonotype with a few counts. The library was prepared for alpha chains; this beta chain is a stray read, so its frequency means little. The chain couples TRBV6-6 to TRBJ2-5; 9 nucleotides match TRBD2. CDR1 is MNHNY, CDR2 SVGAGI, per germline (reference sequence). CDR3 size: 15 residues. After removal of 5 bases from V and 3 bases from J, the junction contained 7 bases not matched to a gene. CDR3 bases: TGTGCCAGCAGTACCTTAGCGGGGGCCAAAGAGACCCAGTACTTC. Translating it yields CASSTLAGAKETQYF.

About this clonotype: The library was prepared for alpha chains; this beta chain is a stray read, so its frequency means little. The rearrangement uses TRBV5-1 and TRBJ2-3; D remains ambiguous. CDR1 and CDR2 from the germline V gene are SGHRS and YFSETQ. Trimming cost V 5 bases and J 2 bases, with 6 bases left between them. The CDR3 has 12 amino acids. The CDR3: CASRPYTDTQYF. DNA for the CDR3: TGCGCCAGCAGGCCCTACACAGATACGCAGTATTTT.

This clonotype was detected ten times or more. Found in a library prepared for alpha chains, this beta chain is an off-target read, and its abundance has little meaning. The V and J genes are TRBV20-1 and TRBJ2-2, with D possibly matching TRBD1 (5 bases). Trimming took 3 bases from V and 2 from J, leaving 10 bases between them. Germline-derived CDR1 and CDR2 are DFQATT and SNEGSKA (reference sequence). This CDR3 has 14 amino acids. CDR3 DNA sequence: TGCAGTGCTAGGGGGCCGGAAAACACCGGGGAGCTGTTTTTT. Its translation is CSARGPENTGELFF.

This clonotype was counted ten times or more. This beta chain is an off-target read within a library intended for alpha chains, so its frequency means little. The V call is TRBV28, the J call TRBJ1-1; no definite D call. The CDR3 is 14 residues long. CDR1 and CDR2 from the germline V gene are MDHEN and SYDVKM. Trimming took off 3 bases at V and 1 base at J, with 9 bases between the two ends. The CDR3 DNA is TGTGCCAGCAGTTTGACGGGTTCGAACACTGAAGCTTTCTTT. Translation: CASSLTGSNTEAFF.

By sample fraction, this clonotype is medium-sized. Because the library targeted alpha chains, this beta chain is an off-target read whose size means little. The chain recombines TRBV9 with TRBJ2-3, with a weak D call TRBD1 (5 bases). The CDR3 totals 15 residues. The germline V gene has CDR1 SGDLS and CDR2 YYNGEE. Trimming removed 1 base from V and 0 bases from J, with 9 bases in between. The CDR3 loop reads CASSVWQGSTDTQYF. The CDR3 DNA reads TGTGCCAGCAGCGTATGGCAGGGCAGCACAGATACGCAGTATTTT.

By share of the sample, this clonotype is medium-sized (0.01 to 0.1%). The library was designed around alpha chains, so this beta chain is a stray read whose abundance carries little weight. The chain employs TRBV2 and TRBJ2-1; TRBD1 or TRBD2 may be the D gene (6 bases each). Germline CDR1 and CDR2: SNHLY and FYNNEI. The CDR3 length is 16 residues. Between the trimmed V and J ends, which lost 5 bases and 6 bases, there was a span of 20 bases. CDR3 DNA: TGTGCCAGCAGTCCCCGGGACTTCGAGGGGGGCAATGAGCAGTTCTTC. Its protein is CASSPRDFEGGNEQFF.

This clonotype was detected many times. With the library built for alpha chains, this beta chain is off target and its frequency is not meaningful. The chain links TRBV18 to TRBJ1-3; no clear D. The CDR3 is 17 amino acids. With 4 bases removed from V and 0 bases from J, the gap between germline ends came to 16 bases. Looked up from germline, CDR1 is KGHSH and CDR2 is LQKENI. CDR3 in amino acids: CASSHNIGGNSGNTIYF. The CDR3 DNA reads TGTGCCAGCTCACACAATATCGGCGGCAACTCTGGAAACACCATATATTTT.

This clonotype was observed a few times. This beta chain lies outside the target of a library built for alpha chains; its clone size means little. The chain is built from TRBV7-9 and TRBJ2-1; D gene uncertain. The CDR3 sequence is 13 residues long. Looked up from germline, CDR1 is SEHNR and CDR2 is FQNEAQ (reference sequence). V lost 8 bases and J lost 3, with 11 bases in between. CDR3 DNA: TGTGCCAGCTCACAAGGTTTCTACAATGAGCAGTTCTTC. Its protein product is CASSQGFYNEQFF.

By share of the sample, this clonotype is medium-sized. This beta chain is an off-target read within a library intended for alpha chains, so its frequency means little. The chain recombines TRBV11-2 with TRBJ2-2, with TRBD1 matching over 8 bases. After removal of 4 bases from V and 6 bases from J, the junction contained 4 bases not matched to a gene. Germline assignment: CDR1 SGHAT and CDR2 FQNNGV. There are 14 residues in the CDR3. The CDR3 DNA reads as TGTGCCAGCAGCTACGGGACAGGAGCCGGGGAGCTGTTTTTT. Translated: CASSYGTGAGELFF.

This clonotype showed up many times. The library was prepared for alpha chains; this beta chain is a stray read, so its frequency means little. The chain's CDR3 is CASSPQGRGGRDNEQFF. Written as DNA, the CDR3 is TGTGCCAGCAGCCCCCAGGGTAGGGGCGGGAGGGACAATGAGCAGTTCTTC. The gene calls are TRBV5-4 and TRBJ2-1; 9 bases are a match to TRBD2. This CDR3 has 17 amino acids. Per germline, CDR1 SGHNT and CDR2 YYREEE (reference sequence). Germline trimming cut 4 bases from V and 5 bases from J; bases unmatched to any gene: 13.

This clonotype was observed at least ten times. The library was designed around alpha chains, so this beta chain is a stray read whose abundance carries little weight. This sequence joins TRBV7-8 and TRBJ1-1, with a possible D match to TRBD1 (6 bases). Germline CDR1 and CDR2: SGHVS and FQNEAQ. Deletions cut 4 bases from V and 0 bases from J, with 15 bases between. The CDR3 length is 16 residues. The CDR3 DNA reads TGTGCCAGCAGCTATGATGGGGGGGGCATGAACACTGAAGCTTTCTTT. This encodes CASSYDGGGMNTEAFF. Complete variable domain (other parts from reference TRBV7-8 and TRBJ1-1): GAGVSQSPRYKVAKRGQDVALRCDPISGHVSLFWYQQALGQGPEFLTYFQNEAQLDKSGLPSDRFFAERPEGSVSTLKIQRTQQEDSAVYLCASSYDGGGMNTEAFFGQGTRLTVV.

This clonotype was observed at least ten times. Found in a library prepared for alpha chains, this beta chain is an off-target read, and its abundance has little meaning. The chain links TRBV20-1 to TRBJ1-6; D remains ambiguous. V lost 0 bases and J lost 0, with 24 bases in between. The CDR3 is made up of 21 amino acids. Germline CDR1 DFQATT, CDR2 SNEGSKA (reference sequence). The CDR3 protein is CSARDPANKGLLSSYNSPLHF. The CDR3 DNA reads TGCAGTGCTAGAGATCCGGCAAATAAGGGCCTCCTAAGCTCCTATAATTCACCCCTCCACTTT.

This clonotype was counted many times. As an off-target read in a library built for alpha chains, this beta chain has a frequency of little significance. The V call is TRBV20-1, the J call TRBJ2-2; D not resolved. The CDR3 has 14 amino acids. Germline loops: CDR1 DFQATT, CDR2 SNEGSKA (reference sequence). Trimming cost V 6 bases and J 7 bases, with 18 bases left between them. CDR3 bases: TGCAGTGCCGGTAGCCGTAACACTTTCGGGGAGCTGTTTTTT. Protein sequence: CSAGSRNTFGELFF.

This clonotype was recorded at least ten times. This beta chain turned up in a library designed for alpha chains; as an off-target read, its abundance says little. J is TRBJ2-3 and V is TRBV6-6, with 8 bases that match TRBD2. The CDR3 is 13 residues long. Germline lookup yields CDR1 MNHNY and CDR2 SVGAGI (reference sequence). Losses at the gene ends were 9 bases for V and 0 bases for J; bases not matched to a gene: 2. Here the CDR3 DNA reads TGTGCCAGTAGCGGGGCCAGCACAGATACGCAGTATTTT. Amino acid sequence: CASSGASTDTQYF.

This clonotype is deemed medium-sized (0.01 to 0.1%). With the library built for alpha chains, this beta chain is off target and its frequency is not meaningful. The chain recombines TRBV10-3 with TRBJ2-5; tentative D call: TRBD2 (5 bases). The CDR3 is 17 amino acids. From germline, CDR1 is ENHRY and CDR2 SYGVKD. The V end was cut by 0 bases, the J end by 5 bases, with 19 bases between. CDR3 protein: CAISESGGGPSGETQYF. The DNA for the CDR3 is TGTGCCATCAGTGAGTCGGGTGGTGGCCCCTCGGGGGAGACCCAGTACTTC.

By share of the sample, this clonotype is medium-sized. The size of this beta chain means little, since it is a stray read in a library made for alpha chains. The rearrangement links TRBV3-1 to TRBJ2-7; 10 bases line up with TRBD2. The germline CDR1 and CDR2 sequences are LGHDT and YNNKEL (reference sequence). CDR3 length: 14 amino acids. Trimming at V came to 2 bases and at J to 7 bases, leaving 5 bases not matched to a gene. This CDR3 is CASSQPGLASEQYF. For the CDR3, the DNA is TGTGCCAGCAGCCAACCGGGACTAGCGAGTGAGCAGTACTTC.

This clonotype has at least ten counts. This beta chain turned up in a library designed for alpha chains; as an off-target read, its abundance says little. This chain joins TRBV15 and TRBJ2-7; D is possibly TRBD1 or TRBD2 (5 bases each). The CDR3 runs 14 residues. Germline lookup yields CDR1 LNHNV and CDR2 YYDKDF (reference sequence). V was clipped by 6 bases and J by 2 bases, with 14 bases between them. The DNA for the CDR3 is TGTGCCACCAGGCCCCGGGACGCAACCTACGAGCAGTACTTC. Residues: CATRPRDATYEQYF. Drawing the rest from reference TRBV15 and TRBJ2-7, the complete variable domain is DAMVIQNPRYQVTQFGKPVTLSCSQTLNHNVMYWYQQKSSQAPKLLFHYYDKDFNNEADTPDNFQSRRPNTSFCFLDIRSPGLGDTAMYLCATRPRDATYEQYFGPGTRLTVT.

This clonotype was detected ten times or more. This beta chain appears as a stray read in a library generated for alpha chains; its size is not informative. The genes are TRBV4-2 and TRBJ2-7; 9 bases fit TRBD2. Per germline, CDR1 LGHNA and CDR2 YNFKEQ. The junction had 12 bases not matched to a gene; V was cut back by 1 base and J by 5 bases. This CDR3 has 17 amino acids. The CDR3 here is CASSQVGGPSGTHEQYF. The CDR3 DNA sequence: TGTGCCAGCAGCCAAGTCGGGGGGCCTAGCGGGACCCACGAGCAGTACTTC.